This T cell receptor (beta chain) was identified in a study of technical replicates of blood from a handful of donors. Trimming cost V 2 bases and J 4 bases, with 12 bases left between them. This CDR3 is built from 15 residues. The germline gives CDR1 MNHEY, CDR2 SMNVEV (reference sequence). Profiling relied on immunoSEQ multiplex PCR, and the TCRdb table lists in-frame clones only, not all of them. This sample has about 70,000 clones; roughly 92% occur once, and the top ten carry roughly 4.3%. The sequencing sample was made of PBMCs. V and J are TRBV27 and TRBJ1-3; tentatively, D is TRBD1 (5 bases). The clonotype was recovered from a human donor in good health. Some clones in this sample may be carry-over from other donors' samples. The CDR3 here is CASSLKTGVGNTIYF. The CDR3 DNA reads TGTGCCAGCAGTTTAAAGACGGGGGTCGGAAACACCATATATTTT.